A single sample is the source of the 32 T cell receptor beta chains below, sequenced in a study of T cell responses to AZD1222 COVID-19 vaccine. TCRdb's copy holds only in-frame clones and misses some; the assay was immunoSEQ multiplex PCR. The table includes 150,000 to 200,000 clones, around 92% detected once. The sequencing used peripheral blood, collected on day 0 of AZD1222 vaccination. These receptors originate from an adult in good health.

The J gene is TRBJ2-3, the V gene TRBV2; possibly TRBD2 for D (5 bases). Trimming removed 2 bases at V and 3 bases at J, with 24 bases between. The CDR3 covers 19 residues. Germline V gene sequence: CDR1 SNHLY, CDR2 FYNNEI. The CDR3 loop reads CASSERNGKKPILTDTQYF. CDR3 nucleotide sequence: TGTGCCAGCAGTGAAAGGAACGGGAAGAAGCCTATACTTACAGATACGCAGTATTTT.

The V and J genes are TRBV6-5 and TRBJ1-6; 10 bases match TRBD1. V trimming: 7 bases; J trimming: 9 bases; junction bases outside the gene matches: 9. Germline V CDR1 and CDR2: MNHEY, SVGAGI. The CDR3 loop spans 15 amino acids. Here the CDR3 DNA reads TGTGCCAGCACCTACGGGACAGGGGTCGTTTCACCCCTCCACTTT. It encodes CASTYGTGVVSPLHF.

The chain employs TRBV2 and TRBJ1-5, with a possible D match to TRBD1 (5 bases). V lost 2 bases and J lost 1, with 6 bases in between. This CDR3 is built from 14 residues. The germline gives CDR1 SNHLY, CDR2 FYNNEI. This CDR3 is CASSERGSNQPQHF. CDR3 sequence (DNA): TGTGCCAGCAGTGAACGGGGCAGCAATCAGCCCCAGCATTTT.

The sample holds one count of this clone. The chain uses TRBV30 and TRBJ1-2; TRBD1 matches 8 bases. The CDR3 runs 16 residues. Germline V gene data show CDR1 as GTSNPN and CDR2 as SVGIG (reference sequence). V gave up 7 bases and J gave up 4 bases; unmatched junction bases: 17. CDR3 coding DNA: TGTGCCTTAAGAGGCAGGGGGCCCCTAATCGGCTATGGCTACACCTTC. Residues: CALRGRGPLIGYGYTF.

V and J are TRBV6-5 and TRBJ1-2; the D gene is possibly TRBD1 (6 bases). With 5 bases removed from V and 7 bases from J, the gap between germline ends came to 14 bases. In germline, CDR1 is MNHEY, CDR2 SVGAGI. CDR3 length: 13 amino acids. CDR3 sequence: CASSHGGRSGYTF. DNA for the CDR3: TGTGCCAGCAGTCATGGGGGGCGGAGTGGCTACACCTTC.

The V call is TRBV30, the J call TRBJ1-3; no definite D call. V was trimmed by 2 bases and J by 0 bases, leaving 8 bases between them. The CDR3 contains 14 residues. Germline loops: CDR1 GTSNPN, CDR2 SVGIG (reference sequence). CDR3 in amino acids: CAWSPGSSGNTIYF. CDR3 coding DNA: TGTGCCTGGAGTCCGGGGAGCTCTGGAAACACCATATATTTT.

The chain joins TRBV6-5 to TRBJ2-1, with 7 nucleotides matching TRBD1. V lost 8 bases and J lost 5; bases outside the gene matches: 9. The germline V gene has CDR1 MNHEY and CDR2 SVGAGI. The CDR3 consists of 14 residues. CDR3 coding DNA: TGTGCCAGCCACCAGGACAGGCTACACAATGAGCAGTTCTTC. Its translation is CASHQDRLHNEQFF.

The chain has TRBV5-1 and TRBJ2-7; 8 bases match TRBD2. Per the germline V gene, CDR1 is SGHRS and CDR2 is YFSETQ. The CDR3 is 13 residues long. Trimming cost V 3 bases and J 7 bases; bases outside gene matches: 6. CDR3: CASSSAGGREQYF. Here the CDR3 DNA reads TGCGCCAGCAGCTCGGCGGGGGGCAGGGAGCAGTACTTC.

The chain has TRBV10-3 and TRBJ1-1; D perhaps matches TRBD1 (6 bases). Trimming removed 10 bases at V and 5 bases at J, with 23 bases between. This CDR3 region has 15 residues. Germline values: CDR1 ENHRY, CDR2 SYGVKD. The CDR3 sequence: CATTELQGVTTEAFF. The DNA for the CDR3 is TGTGCCACCACCGAGCTACAGGGAGTGACGACTGAAGCTTTCTTT.

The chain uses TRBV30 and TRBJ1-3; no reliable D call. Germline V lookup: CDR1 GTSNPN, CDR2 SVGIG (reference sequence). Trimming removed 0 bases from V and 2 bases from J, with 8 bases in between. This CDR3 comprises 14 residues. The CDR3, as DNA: TGTGCCTGGAGTGTACAAGCCGCTGGAAACACCATATATTTT. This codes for CAWSVQAAGNTIYF.

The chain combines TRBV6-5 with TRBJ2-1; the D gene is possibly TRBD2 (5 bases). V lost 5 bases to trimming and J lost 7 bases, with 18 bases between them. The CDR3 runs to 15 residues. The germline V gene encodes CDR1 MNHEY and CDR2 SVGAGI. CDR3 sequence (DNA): TGTGCCAGCAGTAGCGCTAGCTCGATCACGAATGAGCAGTTCTTC. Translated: CASSSASSITNEQFF.

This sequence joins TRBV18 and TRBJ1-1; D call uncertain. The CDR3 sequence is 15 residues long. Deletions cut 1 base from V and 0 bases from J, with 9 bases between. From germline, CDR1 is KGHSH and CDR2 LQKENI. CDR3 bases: TGTGCCAGCTCACCACGGGCGGGAATGAACACTGAAGCTTTCTTT. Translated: CASSPRAGMNTEAFF.

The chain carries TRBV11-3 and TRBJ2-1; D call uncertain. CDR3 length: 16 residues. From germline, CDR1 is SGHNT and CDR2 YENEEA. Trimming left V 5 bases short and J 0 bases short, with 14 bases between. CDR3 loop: CASSQDILSSYNEQFF. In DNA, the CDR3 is TGTGCCAGCAGCCAAGACATTCTGAGCTCCTACAATGAGCAGTTCTTC.

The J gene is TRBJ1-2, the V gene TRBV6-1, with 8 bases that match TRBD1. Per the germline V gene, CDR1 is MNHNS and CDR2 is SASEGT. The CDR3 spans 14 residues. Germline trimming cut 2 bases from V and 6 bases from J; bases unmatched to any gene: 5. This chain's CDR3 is CASSEWQGANGYTF. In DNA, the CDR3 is TGTGCCAGCAGTGAATGGCAGGGGGCGAATGGCTACACCTTC.

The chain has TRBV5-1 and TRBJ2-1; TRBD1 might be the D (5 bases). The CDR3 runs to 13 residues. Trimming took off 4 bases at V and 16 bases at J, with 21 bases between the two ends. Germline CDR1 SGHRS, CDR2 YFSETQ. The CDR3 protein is CASSPPDSRAKFF. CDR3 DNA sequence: TGCGCCAGCAGCCCCCCAGACAGCCGCGCTAAATTCTTC.

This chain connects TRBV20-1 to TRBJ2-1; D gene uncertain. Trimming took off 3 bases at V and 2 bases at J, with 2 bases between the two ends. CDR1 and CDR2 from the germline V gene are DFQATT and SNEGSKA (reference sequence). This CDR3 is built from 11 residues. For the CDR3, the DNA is TGCAGTGCTAGGGCCTACAATGAGCAGTTCTTC. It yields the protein CSARAYNEQFF.

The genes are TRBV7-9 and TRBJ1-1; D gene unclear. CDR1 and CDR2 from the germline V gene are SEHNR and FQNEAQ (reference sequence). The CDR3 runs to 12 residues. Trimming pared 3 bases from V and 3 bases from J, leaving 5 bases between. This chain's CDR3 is CASSFGDTEAFF. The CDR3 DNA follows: TGTGCCAGCAGCTTCGGGGACACTGAAGCTTTCTTT. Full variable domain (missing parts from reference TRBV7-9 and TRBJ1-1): DTGVSQNPRHKITKRGQNVTFRCDPISEHNRLYWYRQTLGQGPEFLTYFQNEAQLEKSRLLSDRFSAERPKGSFSTLEIQRTEQGDSAMYLCASSFGDTEAFFGQGTRLTVV.

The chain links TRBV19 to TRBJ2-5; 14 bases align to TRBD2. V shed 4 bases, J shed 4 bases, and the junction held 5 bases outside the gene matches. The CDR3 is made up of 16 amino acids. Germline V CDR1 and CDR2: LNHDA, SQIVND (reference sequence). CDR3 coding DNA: TGTGCCAGTAGTAGGGGGACTAGCGGGAGAGGAGAGACCCAGTACTTC. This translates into CASSRGTSGRGETQYF.

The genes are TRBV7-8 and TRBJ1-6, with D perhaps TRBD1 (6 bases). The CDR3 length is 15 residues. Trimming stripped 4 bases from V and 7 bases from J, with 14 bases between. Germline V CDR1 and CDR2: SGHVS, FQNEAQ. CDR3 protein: CASSSLGGRNSPLHF. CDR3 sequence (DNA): TGTGCCAGCAGCTCCCTCGGGGGCAGGAATTCACCCCTCCACTTT. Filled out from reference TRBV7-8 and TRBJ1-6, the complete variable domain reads GAGVSQSPRYKVAKRGQDVALRCDPISGHVSLFWYQQALGQGPEFLTYFQNEAQLDKSGLPSDRFFAERPEGSVSTLKIQRTQQEDSAVYLCASSSLGGRNSPLHFGNGTRLTVT.

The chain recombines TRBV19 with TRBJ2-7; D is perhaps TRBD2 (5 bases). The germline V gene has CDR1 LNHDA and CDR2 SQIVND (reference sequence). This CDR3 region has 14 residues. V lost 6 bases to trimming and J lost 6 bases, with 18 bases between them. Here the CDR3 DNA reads TGTGCCAGTAGCCCGGACTCCCCCGTACGCGAGCAGTACTTC. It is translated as CASSPDSPVREQYF.

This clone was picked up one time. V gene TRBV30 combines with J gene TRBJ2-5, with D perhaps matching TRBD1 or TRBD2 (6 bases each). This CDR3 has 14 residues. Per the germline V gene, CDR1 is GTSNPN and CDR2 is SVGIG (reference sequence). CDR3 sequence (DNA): TGTGCTAAAGGAAGGGGGGAGCCAGGAGAGACCCAGTACTTC. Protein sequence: CAKGRGEPGETQYF.

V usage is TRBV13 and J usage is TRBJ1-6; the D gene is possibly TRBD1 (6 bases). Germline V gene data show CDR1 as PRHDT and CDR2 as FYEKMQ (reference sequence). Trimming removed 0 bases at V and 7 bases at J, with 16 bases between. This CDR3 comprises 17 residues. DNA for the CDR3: TGTGCCAGCAGCTTAGGCCTCGGGGGCAGCGGGAATTCACCCCTCCACTTT. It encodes CASSLGLGGSGNSPLHF. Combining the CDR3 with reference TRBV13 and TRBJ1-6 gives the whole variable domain AAGVIQSPRHLIKEKRETATLKCYPIPRHDTVYWYQQGPGQDPQFLISFYEKMQSDKGSIPDRFSAQQFSDYHSELNMSSLELGDSALYFCASSLGLGGSGNSPLHFGNGTRLTVT.

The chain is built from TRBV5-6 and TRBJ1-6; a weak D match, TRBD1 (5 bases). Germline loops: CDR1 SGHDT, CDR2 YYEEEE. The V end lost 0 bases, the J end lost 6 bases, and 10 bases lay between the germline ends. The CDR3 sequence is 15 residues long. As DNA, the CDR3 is TGTGCCAGCAGCTTGGATGCAGGGCTTAATTCACCCCTCCACTTT. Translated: CASSLDAGLNSPLHF.

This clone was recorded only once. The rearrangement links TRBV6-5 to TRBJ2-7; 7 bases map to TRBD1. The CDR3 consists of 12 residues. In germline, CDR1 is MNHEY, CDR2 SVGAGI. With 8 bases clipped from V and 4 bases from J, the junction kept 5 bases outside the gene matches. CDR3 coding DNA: TGTGCCAGCCGTAGACAGGGTTACGAGCAGTACTTC. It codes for CASRRQGYEQYF.

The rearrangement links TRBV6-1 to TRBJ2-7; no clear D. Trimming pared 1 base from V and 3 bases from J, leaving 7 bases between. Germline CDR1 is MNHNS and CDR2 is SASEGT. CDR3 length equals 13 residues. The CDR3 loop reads CASSEVRLYEQYF. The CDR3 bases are TGTGCCAGCAGTGAAGTCCGCCTCTACGAGCAGTACTTC.

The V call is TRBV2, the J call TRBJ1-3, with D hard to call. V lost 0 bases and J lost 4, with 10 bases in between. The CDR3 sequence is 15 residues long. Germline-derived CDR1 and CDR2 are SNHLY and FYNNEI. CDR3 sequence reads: CASSEALAPGNTIYF. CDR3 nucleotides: TGTGCCAGCAGTGAAGCGCTTGCACCCGGAAACACCATATATTTT.

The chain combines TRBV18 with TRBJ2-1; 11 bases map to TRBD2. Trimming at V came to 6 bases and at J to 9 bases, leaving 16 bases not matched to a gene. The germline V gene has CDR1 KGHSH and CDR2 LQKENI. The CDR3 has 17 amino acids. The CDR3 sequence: CASSPPASGRTPPEQFF. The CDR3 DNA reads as TGTGCCAGCTCGCCGCCGGCTAGCGGGAGGACCCCGCCTGAGCAGTTCTTC.

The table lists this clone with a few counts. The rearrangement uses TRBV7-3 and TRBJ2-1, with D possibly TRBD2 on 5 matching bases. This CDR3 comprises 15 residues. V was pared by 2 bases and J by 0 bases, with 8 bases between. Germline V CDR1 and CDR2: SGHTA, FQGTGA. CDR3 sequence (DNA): TGTGCCAGCAGCTTAGTGGGGAGCTCCTACAATGAGCAGTTCTTC. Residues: CASSLVGSSYNEQFF.

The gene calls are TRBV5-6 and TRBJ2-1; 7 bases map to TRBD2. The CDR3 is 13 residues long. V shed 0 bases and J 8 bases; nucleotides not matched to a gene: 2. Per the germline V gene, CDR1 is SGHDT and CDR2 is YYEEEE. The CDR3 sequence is CASSLGGGDEQFF. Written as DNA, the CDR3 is TGTGCCAGCAGCTTGGGCGGGGGAGATGAGCAGTTCTTC. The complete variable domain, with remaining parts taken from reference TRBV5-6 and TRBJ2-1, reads DAGVTQSPTHLIKTRGQQVTLRCSPKSGHDTVSWYQQALGQGPQFIFQYYEEEERQRGNFPDRFSGHQFPNYSSELNVNALLLGDSALYLCASSLGGGDEQFFGPGTRLTVL.

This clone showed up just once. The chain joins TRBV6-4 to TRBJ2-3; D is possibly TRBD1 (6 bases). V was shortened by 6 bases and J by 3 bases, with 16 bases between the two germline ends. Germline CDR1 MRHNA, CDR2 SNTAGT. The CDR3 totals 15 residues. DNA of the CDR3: TGTGCCAGCAGCTTAGGTGGGACACCGACAGATACGCAGTATTTT. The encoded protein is CASSLGGTPTDTQYF.

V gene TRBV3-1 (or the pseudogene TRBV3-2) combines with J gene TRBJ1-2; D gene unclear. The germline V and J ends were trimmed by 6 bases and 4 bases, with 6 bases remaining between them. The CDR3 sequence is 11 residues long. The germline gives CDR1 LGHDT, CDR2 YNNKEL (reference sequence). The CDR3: CASSRSYGYTF. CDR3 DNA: TGTGCCAGCAGTCGCAGCTATGGCTACACCTTC.

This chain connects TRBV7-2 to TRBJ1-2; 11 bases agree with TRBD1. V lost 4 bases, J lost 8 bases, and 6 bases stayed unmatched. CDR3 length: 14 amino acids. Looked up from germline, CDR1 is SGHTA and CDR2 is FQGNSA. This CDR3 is CASSSGQGARGYTF. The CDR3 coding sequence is TGTGCCAGCAGCTCCGGACAGGGGGCCCGAGGCTACACCTTC. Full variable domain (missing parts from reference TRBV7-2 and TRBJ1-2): GAGVSQSPSNKVTEKGKDVELRCDPISGHTALYWYRQSLGQGLEFLIYFQGNSAPDKSGLPSDRFSAERTGGSVSTLTIQRTQQEDSAVYLCASSSGQGARGYTFGSGTRLTVV.